Included here is one T cell receptor (beta chain) sequence, with context. Its antigen is unknown. Splitting the CD4+ cells yielded a CD45RA+ naive subset and a CD45RA-negative memory subset. This entry comes from a study of shared clonotypes between healthy human individuals. General study points: Generation probabilities of non-shared clonotypes were lower (relative to those shared by all four donors).

The CDR3 consists of 16 residues. V lost 4 bases to trimming and J lost 4 bases; unmatched junction nucleotides: 7. Germline lookup yields CDR1 SGDLS and CDR2 YYNGEE. Method: immunoSEQ multiplex PCR; TCRdb's copy keeps in-frame clones and lacks some. The data contain roughly 2.2 million clones, around 92% of them singletons. The sequencing input was naive CD4+ T cells from PBMCs. Subset denoted: CD45RA+ positively selected. The rearrangement joins TRBV9 to TRBJ2-1; 11 bases fit TRBD1. The TCR comes from a man between 18 and 29 years old in good health. Some clones in this sample may be carry-over from other donors' samples. The CDR3 nucleotides read TGTGCCAGCAGCTCCCGGACAGGGGGCGTTTACAATGAGCAGTTCTTC. This translates into CASSSRTGGVYNEQFF.